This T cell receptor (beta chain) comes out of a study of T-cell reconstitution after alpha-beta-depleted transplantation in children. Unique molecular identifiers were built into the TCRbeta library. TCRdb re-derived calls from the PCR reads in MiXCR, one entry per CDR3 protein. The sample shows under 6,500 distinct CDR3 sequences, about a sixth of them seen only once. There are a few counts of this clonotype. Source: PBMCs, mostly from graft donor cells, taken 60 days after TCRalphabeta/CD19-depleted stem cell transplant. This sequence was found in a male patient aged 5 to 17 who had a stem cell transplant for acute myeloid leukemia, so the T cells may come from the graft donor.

CDR3 coding DNA: TGTGCCAGCAGCTTAACCGGGCCCCCCTACGAGCAGTACTTC. Amino acid sequence: CASSLTGPPYEQYF. The chain couples TRBV7-2 to TRBJ2-7, with D unresolved. Germline CDR1 and CDR2: SGHTA and FQGNSA. CDR3 length equals 14 residues. Trimming stripped 2 bases from V and 2 bases from J, with 10 bases between. Full variable domain (remainder filled in from reference TRBV7-2 and TRBJ2-7): GAGVSQSPSNKVTEKGKDVELRCDPISGHTALYWYRQSLGQGLEFLIYFQGNSAPDKSGLPSDRFSAERTGGSVSTLTIQRTQQEDSAVYLCASSLTGPPYEQYFGPGTRLTVT.